This T cell receptor beta chain was recorded in a study of somatic mutations in cytotoxic T cells in rheumatoid arthritis. The assay was immunoSEQ multiplex PCR, and TCRdb's table has in-frame clones only and misses some. Altogether approximately 25,000 clones are present, around 74% being singletons, with the ten largest covering around 9.9%. General study points: Within the rheumatoid arthritis patients, CD8+ clonality went up as age increased (Spearman r=0.49). The same was not true of the healthy controls. A significant difference in CD8+ T-cell clonality was not found between rheumatoid arthritis patients and age-matched healthy controls. For about an eighth of the 65 patients, a single CD8+ clone accounted for more than 20% of CD8+ cells.

V lost 3 bases and J lost 2; bases outside the gene matches: 5. Looked up from germline, CDR1 is GTSNPN and CDR2 is SVGIG (reference sequence). The length of the CDR3 is 14 residues. To note about this clone: The antigen is undetermined.

Sequencing used CD8+ T cells sorted from blood. This receptor was identified in a young woman in good health. V and J are TRBV30 and TRBJ1-2; 8 bases fit TRBD1. The CDR3 region is CAWRIRGQNYGYTF. The DNA of the CDR3 is TGTGCCTGGAGAATCAGGGGGCAGAACTATGGCTACACCTTC.